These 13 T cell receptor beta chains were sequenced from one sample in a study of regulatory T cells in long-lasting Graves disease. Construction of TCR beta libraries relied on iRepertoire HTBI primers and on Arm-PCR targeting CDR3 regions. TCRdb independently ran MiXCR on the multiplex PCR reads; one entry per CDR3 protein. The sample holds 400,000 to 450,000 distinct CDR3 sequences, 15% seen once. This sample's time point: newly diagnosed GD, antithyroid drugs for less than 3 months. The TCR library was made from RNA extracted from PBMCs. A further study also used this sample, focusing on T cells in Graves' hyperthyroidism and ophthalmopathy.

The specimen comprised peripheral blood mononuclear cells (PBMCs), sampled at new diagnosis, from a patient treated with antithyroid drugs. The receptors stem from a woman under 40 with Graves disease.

The CDR3 region has the DNA TGTGCCTGGAGTGTACTACGTGGCAGGGGGAATGGCTACACCTTC. This translates into CAWSVLRGRGNGYTF. V usage is TRBV30 and J usage is TRBJ1-2, with 7 nucleotides matching TRBD1. The CDR3 covers 15 residues. Trimming at V came to 0 bases and at J to 6 bases, leaving 10 bases not matched to a gene. CDR1 is GTSNPN and CDR2 is SVGIG in the germline V gene (reference sequence).

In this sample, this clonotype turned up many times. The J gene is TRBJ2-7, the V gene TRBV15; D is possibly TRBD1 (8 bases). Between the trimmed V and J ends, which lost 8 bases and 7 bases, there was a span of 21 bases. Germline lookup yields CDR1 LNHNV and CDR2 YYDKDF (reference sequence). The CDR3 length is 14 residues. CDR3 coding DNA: TGTGCCACCGGGAACAGGGGGGGATCGTGGGAGCAGTACTTC. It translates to CATGNRGGSWEQYF.

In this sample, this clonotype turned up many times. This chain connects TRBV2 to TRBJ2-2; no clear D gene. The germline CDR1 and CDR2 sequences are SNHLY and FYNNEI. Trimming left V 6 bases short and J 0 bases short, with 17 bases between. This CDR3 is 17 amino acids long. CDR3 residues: CASSDLGSRTNTGELFF. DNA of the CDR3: TGTGCCAGCAGCGACCTAGGAAGCCGCACGAACACCGGGGAGCTGTTTTTT.

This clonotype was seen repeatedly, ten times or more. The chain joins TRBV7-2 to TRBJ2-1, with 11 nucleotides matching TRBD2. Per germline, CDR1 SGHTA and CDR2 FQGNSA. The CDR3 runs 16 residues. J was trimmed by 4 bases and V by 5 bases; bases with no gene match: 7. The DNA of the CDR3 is TGTGCCAGCAGCCCGGATAGCGGGAGGGTTTACAATGAGCAGTTCTTC. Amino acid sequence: CASSPDSGRVYNEQFF.

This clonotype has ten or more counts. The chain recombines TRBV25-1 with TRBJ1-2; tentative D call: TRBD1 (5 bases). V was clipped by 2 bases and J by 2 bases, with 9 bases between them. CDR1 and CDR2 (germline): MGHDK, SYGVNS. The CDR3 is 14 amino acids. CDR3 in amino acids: CASSEGGLNYGYTF. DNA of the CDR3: TGTGCCAGCAGTGAAGGGGGTTTGAACTATGGCTACACCTTC.

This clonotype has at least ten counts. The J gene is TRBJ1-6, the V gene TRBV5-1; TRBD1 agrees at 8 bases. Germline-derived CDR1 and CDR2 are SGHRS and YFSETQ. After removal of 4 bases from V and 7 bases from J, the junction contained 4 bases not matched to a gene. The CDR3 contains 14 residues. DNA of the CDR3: TGCGCCAGCAGCCCGACAGGGGAGAATTCACCCCTCCACTTT. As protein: CASSPTGENSPLHF.

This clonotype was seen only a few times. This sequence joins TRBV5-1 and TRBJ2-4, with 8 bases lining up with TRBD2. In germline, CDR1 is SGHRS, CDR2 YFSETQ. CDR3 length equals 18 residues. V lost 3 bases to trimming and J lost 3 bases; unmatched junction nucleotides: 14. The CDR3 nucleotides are TGCGCCAGCAGCTGGGTCCCTGGCGGGGGGCTGGGCAAAAACATTCAGTACTTC. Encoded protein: CASSWVPGGGLGKNIQYF.

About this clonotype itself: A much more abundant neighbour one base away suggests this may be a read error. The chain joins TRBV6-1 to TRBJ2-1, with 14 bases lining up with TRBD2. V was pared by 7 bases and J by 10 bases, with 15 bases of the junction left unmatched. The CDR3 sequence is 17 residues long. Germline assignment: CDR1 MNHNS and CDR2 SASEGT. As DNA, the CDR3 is TGTGCCAGCAAGGAAGGGACTAGCGGGAGCTTCTTCTACGAGCAGTTCTTC. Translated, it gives CASKEGTSGSFFYEQFF.

Here the CDR3 reads CATISGLAGPNRNTGELFF. CDR3 in DNA: TGTGCCACCATCTCTGGACTAGCGGGACCGAATAGGAACACCGGGGAGCTGTTTTTT. V usage is TRBV24-1 and J usage is TRBJ2-2; 12 positions match TRBD2. The junction had 13 bases not matched to a gene; V was cut back by 8 bases and J by 1 base. The CDR3 runs to 19 residues. Germline loops: CDR1 KGHDR, CDR2 SFDVKD.

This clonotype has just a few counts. CDR3 residues: CAWSVGRPNEQFF. The CDR3 bases are TGTGCCTGGAGTGTCGGCAGGCCTAATGAGCAGTTCTTC. The chain employs TRBV30 and TRBJ2-1; D is unresolved. Trimming removed 0 bases from V and 7 bases from J, with 10 bases in between. Germline CDR1 GTSNPN, CDR2 SVGIG (reference sequence). The CDR3 has 13 amino acids.

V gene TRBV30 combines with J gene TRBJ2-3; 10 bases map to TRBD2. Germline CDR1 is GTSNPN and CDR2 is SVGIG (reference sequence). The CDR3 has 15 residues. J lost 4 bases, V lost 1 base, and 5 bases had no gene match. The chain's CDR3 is CAWSAVSGRSDTQYF. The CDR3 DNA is TGTGCCTGGAGTGCCGTTAGCGGGAGGTCAGATACGCAGTATTTT.

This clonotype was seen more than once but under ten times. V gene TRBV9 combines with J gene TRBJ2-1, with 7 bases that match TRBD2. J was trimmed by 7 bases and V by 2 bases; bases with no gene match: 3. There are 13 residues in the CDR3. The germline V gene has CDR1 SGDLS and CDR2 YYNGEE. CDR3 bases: TGTGCCAGCAGCGTGCGGGGGACTAATGAGCAGTTCTTC. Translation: CASSVRGTNEQFF.

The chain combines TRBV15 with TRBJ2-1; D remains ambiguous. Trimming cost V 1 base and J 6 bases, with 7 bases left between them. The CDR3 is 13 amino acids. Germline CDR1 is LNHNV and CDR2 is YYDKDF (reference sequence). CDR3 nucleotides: TGTGCCACCAGCAGAGTGAGCTCCAATGAGCAGTTCTTC. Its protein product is CATSRVSSNEQFF.